Shown below are 26 T cell receptor beta chains from a single sample sequenced in a study of identical twins. TCRdb re-derived calls from the 5' RACE reads in MiXCR, one entry per CDR3 protein. The table shows about 890,000 distinct CDR3 sequences, with more than 9% occurring only once. This same sample was also taken into another study, of yellow fever vaccine responses in identical twins.

Sequencing input: PBMCs. The receptors come from a woman between 18 and 29 years old in good health.

This clonotype was observed a few times. The genes are TRBV6-2 or TRBV6-3 and TRBJ2-7, with D possibly TRBD1 on 6 matching bases. Trimming took 0 bases from V and 7 from J, leaving 31 bases between them. CDR3 length equals 20 residues. Germline assignment: CDR1 MNHEY and CDR2 SVGEGT. CDR3 coding DNA: TGTGCCAGCAGTTACTCGAGTCCGTCGCGAACCAGGGGATCATGGGGGGAGCAGTACTTC. It is translated as CASSYSSPSRTRGSWGEQYF.

This rearrangement joins TRBV12-3 or TRBV12-4 to TRBJ2-3, with TRBD1 matching 7 bases. The ends lost 2 bases at V and 2 bases at J; junction bases unmatched: 4. The CDR3 runs 15 residues. The CDR3 reads CASSLLGTDTDTQYF. CDR3 sequence (DNA): TGTGCCAGCAGTTTATTAGGGACAGACACAGATACGCAGTATTTT.

This clonotype has ten or more counts. The V gene is TRBV12-3 or TRBV12-4, the J gene TRBJ2-2; 9 nucleotides match TRBD2. The CDR3 has 15 amino acids. The ends lost 7 bases at V and 5 bases at J; junction bases unmatched: 8. For the CDR3, the DNA is TGTGCCAGCACATATAGCGGGAGAGGTACCGGGGAGCTGTTTTTT. Protein product: CASTYSGRGTGELFF.

The V gene is TRBV28, the J gene TRBJ2-1, with 9 nucleotides matching TRBD2. Per germline, CDR1 MDHEN and CDR2 SYDVKM. The CDR3 is 17 residues long. V gave up 8 bases and J gave up 7 bases; unmatched junction bases: 18. CDR3 DNA sequence: TGTGCCAGCGGGGAGAGAGTATCGGGACTAGCTAAGAATGAGCAGTTCTTC. Residues: CASGERVSGLAKNEQFF.

Of note for this clonotype: A read error may be the cause here, since a much bigger clone is one base away. The CDR3 coding sequence is TGTGCCTTCAGTTTTGGTCAAAATGAAAAACTGTTTTTT. It encodes CAFSFGQNEKLFF. V and J are TRBV10-3 and TRBJ1-4; D uncertain. From germline, CDR1 is ENHRY and CDR2 SYGVKD. The CDR3 length is 13 residues.

This clonotype was recorded many times. The chain recombines TRBV5-1 with TRBJ2-1, with D unresolved. The CDR3 spans 15 residues. Germline CDR1 reads SGHRS; CDR2 reads YFSETQ. The V and J ends lost 2 bases and 9 bases respectively, with 18 bases between them. The CDR3 DNA reads TGCGCCAGCAGCTTATCCGGCCCTCGCGTGCTTGAGCAGTTCTTC. Translated: CASSLSGPRVLEQFF.

Only a few counts were recorded for this clonotype. The gene calls are TRBV20-1 and TRBJ1-2; D remains unclear. Germline V CDR1 and CDR2: DFQATT, SNEGSKA (reference sequence). There are 13 residues in the CDR3. Trimming left V 3 bases short and J 4 bases short, with 12 bases between. CDR3 amino acids: CSASHADSYGYTF. For the CDR3, the DNA is TGCAGTGCTAGTCACGCGGACTCCTATGGCTACACCTTC.

This clonotype has a count of ten or more. The chain carries TRBV9 and TRBJ2-5; D not resolved. This CDR3 region has 15 residues. V shed 0 bases and J shed 3 bases, with 12 bases lying between them. Germline V gives CDR1 SGDLS, CDR2 YYNGEE. CDR3 nucleotide sequence: TGTGCCAGCAGCGTAGGTGTTAGTAGAGAAGAGACCCAGTACTTC. Translating it yields CASSVGVSREETQYF.

This clonotype has a handful of counts. This chain connects TRBV19 to TRBJ1-5, with 8 bases that match TRBD1. This CDR3 contains 16 residues. Germline V gene sequence: CDR1 LNHDA, CDR2 SQIVND (reference sequence). Unmatched junction bases numbered 9, after V lost 4 bases and J lost 4 bases. CDR3 amino acids: CASSRDGQGGNQPQHF. CDR3 bases: TGTGCCAGTAGTAGGGATGGACAGGGAGGTAATCAGCCCCAGCATTTT.

This clonotype was counted a few times. This chain connects TRBV7-8 to TRBJ2-5; D is unclear. This CDR3 has 14 amino acids. Trimming pared 0 bases from V and 2 bases from J, leaving 7 bases between. Germline assignment: CDR1 SGHVS and CDR2 FQNEAQ. CDR3 coding DNA: TGTGCCAGCAGCTTAGCCTTACATCAAGAGACCCAGTACTTC. As protein: CASSLALHQETQYF.

The table lists this clonotype with a few counts. The chain combines TRBV10-3 with TRBJ2-2, with 8 nucleotides matching TRBD1. CDR1 and CDR2 (germline): ENHRY, SYGVKD. Trimming cost V 0 bases and J 3 bases; bases outside gene matches: 6. The CDR3 covers 17 residues. CDR3 loop: CAISESPGQGDTGELFF. The DNA of the CDR3 is TGTGCCATCAGTGAGTCGCCTGGACAGGGTGACACCGGGGAGCTGTTTTTT.

V gene TRBV7-6 combines with J gene TRBJ2-5; D is uncertain. Germline V gene lookup returns CDR1 SGHVS and CDR2 FNYEAQ. Deletions cut 5 bases from V and 10 bases from J, with 23 bases between. This CDR3 region has 15 residues. CDR3 in amino acids: CASSAGLSARSFQYF. DNA for the CDR3: TGTGCCAGCAGCGCCGGGCTTTCGGCCCGGAGTTTCCAGTACTTC.

The chain combines TRBV18 with TRBJ1-2; 7 bases map to TRBD1. V was pared by 4 bases and J by 7 bases, with 9 bases of the junction left unmatched. Per germline, CDR1 KGHSH and CDR2 LQKENI. This CDR3 has 14 residues. The CDR3 DNA is TGTGCCAGCTCACTTTCTCGACAGGGACCTGGCTACACCTTC. This gives the protein CASSLSRQGPGYTF.

This clonotype was seen ten or more times. The chain combines TRBV3-1 with TRBJ2-1; D unresolved. This CDR3 is built from 14 residues. Germline CDR1 reads LGHDT; CDR2 reads YNNKEL (reference sequence). Trimming left V 2 bases short and J 9 bases short, with 14 bases between. CDR3 protein: CASSQKPGPIEQFF. CDR3 DNA sequence: TGTGCCAGCAGCCAAAAACCCGGACCAATTGAGCAGTTCTTC.

This chain connects TRBV28 to TRBJ2-7, with 11 bases that match TRBD1. This CDR3 contains 15 residues. V lost 6 bases and J lost 4; bases outside the gene matches: 8. CDR1 and CDR2 from the germline V gene are MDHEN and SYDVKM. The CDR3 region has the DNA TGTGCCAGCAGACCAGAGGGACAGGGGGGTTACGAGCAGTACTTC. Translating gives CASRPEGQGGYEQYF.

This clonotype was counted a few times. The chain couples TRBV27 to TRBJ2-2; D unclear. V lost 4 bases to trimming and J lost 0 bases, with 6 bases between them. This CDR3 has 14 amino acids. Germline V CDR1 and CDR2: MNHEY, SMNVEV (reference sequence). The CDR3 here is CASSSYANTGELFF. The DNA of the CDR3 is TGTGCCAGCAGTTCCTACGCGAACACCGGGGAGCTGTTTTTT.

This clonotype was detected only a few times. The chain recombines TRBV5-1 with TRBJ2-3; TRBD1 matches at 7 bases. Germline loops: CDR1 SGHRS, CDR2 YFSETQ. This CDR3 spans 17 amino acids. V was pared by 2 bases and J by 2 bases, with 11 bases of the junction left unmatched. The CDR3 reads CASSFRPQGETTDTQYF. Written as DNA, the CDR3 is TGCGCCAGCAGCTTTCGCCCTCAGGGGGAAACCACAGATACGCAGTATTTT.

The chain is built from TRBV27 and TRBJ2-5; D is perhaps TRBD2 (5 bases). Between the trimmed V and J ends, which lost 1 base and 4 bases, there was a span of 13 bases. Per germline, CDR1 MNHEY and CDR2 SMNVEV (reference sequence). The CDR3 loop spans 15 amino acids. The CDR3 region is CASSLFGWAGETQYF. For the CDR3, the DNA is TGTGCCAGCAGTTTATTTGGCTGGGCGGGAGAGACCCAGTACTTC.

V is TRBV7-7 and J is TRBJ2-5; 7 bases fit TRBD2. The CDR3 has 16 amino acids. The V gene's germline CDR1 is SSHAT and CDR2 FNYEAQ (reference sequence). Germline trimming cut 1 base from V and 0 bases from J; bases unmatched to any gene: 5. CDR3 region: CASSLGEGRHQETQYF. The DNA for the CDR3 is TGTGCCAGCAGCTTAGGGGAGGGGCGGCACCAAGAGACCCAGTACTTC.

This clonotype came up a few times. The chain combines TRBV20-1 with TRBJ1-4; possible D gene TRBD1, 6 bases. Germline V gives CDR1 DFQATT, CDR2 SNEGSKA (reference sequence). The V end was cut by 5 bases, the J end by 5 bases, with 12 bases between. The CDR3 contains 13 residues. DNA for the CDR3: TGCAGTGCTCCGGGGGCTTCGAATGAAAAACTGTTTTTT. It yields the protein CSAPGASNEKLFF.

There are many counts of this clonotype. The gene calls are TRBV18 and TRBJ2-2, with 8 bases identical to TRBD1. The J segment lost 4 bases and the V segment lost 1 base, leaving 8 bases of the junction unmatched. The CDR3 is made up of 17 amino acids. Germline V lookup: CDR1 KGHSH, CDR2 LQKENI. The CDR3 is CASSPRTAGQATGELFF. CDR3 DNA: TGTGCCAGCTCACCACGCACGGCGGGACAGGCCACCGGGGAGCTGTTTTTT.

The chain employs TRBV7-3 and TRBJ2-3; TRBD1 matches at 7 bases. Germline V gene data show CDR1 as SGHTA and CDR2 as FQGTGA. The CDR3 has 14 amino acids. V shed 5 bases and J 5 bases; nucleotides not matched to a gene: 7. DNA for the CDR3: TGTGCCAGCAGCCTACAGGGGCAGTTAGATACGCAGTATTTT. Residues: CASSLQGQLDTQYF. Full variable domain (missing parts from reference TRBV7-3 and TRBJ2-3): GAGVSQTPSNKVTEKGKYVELRCDPISGHTALYWYRQSLGQGPEFLIYFQGTGAADDSGLPNDRFFAVRPEGSVSTLKIQRTERGDSAVYLCASSLQGQLDTQYFGPGTRLTVL.

The CDR3 here is CSASIQGAGANVLTF. The CDR3 bases are TGCAGTGCTAGCATACAGGGGGCTGGGGCCAACGTCCTGACTTTC. The J gene is TRBJ2-6, the V gene TRBV20-1; 8 positions agree with TRBD1. The CDR3 is made up of 15 amino acids. In germline, CDR1 is DFQATT, CDR2 SNEGSKA (reference sequence). The J segment lost 2 bases and the V segment lost 3 bases, leaving 3 bases of the junction unmatched.

This clonotype came up many times. The gene calls are TRBV4-1 and TRBJ2-3; 13 nucleotides align to TRBD2. This CDR3 spans 15 amino acids. Unmatched junction bases numbered 1, after V lost 4 bases and J lost 3 bases. Germline V gene sequence: CDR1 MGHRA, CDR2 YSYEKL. CDR3 bases: TGCGCCAGCAGCCTGACTAGCGGGAGGACAGATACGCAGTATTTT. Translated, it gives CASSLTSGRTDTQYF.

This clonotype showed up many times. CDR3 DNA sequence: TGCAGCGTTGATCGGACAGGGGAAGCTTTCTTT. Protein product: CSVDRTGEAFF. The chain links TRBV29-1 to TRBJ1-1; 8 nucleotides agree with TRBD1. V dropped 3 bases and J dropped 8; count of bases not matched to a gene: 2. The CDR3 spans 11 residues. CDR1 is SQVTM, CDR2 ANQGSEA, per germline.

This clonotype was seen more than once but under ten times. This chain joins TRBV6-1 and TRBJ2-2; a weak D match, TRBD2 (5 bases). The CDR3 extends over 14 amino acids. V was clipped by 6 bases and J by 6 bases, with 14 bases between them. The V gene's germline CDR1 is MNHNS and CDR2 SASEGT. CDR3 nucleotides: TGTGCCAGCAGCCATACCCTCGGGGCCGGGGAGCTGTTTTTT. Translated, it gives CASSHTLGAGELFF.